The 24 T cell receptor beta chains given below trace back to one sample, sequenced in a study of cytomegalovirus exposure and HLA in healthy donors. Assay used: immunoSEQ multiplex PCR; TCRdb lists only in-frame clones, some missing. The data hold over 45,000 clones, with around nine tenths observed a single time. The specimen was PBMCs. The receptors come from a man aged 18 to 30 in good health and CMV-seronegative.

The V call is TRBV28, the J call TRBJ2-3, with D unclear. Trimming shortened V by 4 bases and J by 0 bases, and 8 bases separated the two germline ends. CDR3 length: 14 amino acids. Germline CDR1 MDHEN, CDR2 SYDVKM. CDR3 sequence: CASSSGGSTDTQYF. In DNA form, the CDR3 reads TGTGCCAGCAGTTCCGGCGGCAGCACAGATACGCAGTATTTT. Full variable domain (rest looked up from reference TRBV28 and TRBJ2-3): DVKVTQSSRYLVKRTGEKVFLECVQDMDHENMFWYRQDPGLGLRLIYFSYDVKMKEKGDIPEGYSVSREKKERFSLILESASTNQTSMYLCASSSGGSTDTQYFGPGTRLTVL.

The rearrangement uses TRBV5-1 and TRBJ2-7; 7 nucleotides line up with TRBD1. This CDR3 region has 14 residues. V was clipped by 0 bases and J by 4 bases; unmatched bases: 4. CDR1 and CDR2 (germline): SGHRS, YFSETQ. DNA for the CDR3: TGCGCCAGCAGCTTGGAACAGGGGTTGTACGAGCAGTACTTC. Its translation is CASSLEQGLYEQYF.

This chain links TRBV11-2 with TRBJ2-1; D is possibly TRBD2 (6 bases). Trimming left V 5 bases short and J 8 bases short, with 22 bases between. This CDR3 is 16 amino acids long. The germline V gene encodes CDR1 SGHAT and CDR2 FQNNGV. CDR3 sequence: CASSPPSGSRSHEQFF. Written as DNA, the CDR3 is TGTGCCAGCAGCCCTCCGAGCGGGTCCAGAAGTCATGAGCAGTTCTTC.

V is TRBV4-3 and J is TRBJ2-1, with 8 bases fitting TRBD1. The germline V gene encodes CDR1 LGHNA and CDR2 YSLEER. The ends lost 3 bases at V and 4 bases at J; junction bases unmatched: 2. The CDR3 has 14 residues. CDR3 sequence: CASSQRQGYNEQFF. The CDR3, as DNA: TGCGCCAGCAGCCAGAGACAGGGGTACAATGAGCAGTTCTTC.

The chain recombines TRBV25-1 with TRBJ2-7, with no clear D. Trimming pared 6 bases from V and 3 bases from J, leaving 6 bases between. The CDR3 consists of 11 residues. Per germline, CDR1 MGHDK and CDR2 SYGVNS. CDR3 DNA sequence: TGTGCCAGCAGGAGGAACTACGAGCAGTACTTC. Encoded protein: CASRRNYEQYF.

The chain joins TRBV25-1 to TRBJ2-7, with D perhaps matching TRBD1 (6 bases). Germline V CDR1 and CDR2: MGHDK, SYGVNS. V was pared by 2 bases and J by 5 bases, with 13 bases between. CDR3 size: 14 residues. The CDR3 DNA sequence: TGTGCCAGCAGTGAAAGGGGGTTAACTCACGAGCAGTACTTC. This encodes CASSERGLTHEQYF.

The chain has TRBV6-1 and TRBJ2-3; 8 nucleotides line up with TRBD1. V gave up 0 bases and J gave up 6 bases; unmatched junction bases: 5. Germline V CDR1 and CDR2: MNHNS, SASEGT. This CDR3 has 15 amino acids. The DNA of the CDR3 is TGTGCCAGCAGTGAAGCGCCAGGGGGCTGGGATACGCAGTATTTT. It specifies CASSEAPGGWDTQYF.

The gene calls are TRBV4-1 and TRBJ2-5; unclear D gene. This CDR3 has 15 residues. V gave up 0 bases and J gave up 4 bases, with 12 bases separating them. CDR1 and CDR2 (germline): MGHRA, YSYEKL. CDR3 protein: CASSQDYPSRETQYF. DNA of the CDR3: TGCGCCAGCAGCCAAGATTACCCTAGTCGAGAGACCCAGTACTTC.

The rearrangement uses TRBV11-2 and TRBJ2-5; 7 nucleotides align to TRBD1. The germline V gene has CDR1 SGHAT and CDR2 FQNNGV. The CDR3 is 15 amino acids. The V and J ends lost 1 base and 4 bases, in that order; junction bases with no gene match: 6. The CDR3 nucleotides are TGTGCCAGCAGCTTAGGCGGTGCAGGGGGAGAGACCCAGTACTTC. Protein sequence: CASSLGGAGGETQYF.

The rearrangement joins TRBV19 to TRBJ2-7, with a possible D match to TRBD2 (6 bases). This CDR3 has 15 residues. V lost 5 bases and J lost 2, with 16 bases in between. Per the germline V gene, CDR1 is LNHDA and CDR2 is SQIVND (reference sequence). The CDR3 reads CASSRGGSGPYEQYF. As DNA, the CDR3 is TGTGCCAGTAGTCGGGGCGGTAGCGGACCCTACGAGCAGTACTTC.

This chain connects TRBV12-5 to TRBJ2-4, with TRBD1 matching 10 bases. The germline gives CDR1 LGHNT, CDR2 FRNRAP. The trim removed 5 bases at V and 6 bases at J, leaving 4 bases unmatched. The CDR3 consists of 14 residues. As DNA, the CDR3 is TGTGCTAGTGGTGGACAGGGGGAGGGAAACATTCAGTACTTC. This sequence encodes CASGGQGEGNIQYF. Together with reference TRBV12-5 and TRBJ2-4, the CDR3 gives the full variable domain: DARVTQTPRHKVTEMGQEVTMRCQPILGHNTVFWYRQTMMQGLELLAYFRNRAPLDDSGMPKDRFSAEMPDATLATLKIQPSEPRDSAVYFCASGGQGEGNIQYFGAGTRLSVL.

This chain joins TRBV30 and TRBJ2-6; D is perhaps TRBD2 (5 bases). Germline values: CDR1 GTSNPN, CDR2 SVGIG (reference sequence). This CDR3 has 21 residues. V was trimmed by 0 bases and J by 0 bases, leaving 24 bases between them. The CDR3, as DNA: TGTGCCTGGAGTGTTAAAGCGGTTTTCTCCAGGCCCGACTCTGGGGCCAACGTCCTGACTTTC. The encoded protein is CAWSVKAVFSRPDSGANVLTF.

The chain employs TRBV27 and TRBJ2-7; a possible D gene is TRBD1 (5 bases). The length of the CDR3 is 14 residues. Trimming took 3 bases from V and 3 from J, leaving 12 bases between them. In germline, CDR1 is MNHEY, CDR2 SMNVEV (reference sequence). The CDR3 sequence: CASSFQGLGYEQYF. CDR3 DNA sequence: TGTGCCAGCAGTTTCCAGGGTCTAGGCTACGAGCAGTACTTC.

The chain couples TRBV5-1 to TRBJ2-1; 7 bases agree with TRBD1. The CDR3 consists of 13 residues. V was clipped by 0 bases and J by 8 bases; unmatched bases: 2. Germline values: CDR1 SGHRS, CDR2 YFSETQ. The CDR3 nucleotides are TGCGCCAGCAGCTTGGACAGGGGCCATGAGCAGTTCTTC. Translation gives CASSLDRGHEQFF.

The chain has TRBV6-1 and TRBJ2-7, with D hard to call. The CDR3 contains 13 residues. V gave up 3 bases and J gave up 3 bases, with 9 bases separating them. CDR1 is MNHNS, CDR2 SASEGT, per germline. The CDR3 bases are TGTGCCAGCAGTGAGGCTAGAGGCTACGAGCAGTACTTC. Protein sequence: CASSEARGYEQYF.

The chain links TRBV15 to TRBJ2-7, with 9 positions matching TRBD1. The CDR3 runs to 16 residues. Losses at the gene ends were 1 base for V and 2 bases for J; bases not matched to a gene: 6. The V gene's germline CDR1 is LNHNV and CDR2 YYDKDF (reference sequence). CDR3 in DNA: TGTGCCACCAGCAGAGTCCCGGGACAGGGAACCTACGAGCAGTACTTC. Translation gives CATSRVPGQGTYEQYF. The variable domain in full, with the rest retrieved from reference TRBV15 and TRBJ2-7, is DAMVIQNPRYQVTQFGKPVTLSCSQTLNHNVMYWYQQKSSQAPKLLFHYYDKDFNNEADTPDNFQSRRPNTSFCFLDIRSPGLGDTAMYLCATSRVPGQGTYEQYFGPGTRLTVT.

The DNA of the CDR3 is TGTGCCAGCAGCTTAGATGTCGGGAACAAAGAGACCCAGTACTTC. Residues: CASSLDVGNKETQYF. The gene calls are TRBV7-2 and TRBJ2-5; D perhaps matches TRBD2 (5 bases). In germline, CDR1 is SGHTA, CDR2 FQGNSA. This CDR3 is 15 amino acids long. V lost 1 base and J lost 3, with 12 bases in between.

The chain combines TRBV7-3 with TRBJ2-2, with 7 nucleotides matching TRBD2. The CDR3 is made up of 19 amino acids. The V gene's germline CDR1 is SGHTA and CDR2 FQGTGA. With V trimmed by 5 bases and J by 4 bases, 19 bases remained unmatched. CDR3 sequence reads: CASSHITTGRELSTGELFF. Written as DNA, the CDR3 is TGTGCCAGCAGCCACATCACTACGGGGCGGGAGTTGAGCACCGGGGAGCTGTTTTTT.

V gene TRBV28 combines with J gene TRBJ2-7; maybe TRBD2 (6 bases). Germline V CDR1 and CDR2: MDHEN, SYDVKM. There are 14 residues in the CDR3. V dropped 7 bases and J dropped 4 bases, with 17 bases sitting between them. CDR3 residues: CASTGDRVVYEQYF. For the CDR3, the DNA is TGTGCCAGCACGGGGGATCGGGTTGTTTACGAGCAGTACTTC.

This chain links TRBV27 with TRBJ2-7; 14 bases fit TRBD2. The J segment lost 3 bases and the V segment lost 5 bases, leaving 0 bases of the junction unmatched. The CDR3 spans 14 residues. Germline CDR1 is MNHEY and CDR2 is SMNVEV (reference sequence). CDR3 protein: CASSGTSGSYEQYF. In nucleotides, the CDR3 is TGTGCCAGCAGTGGGACTAGCGGGAGCTACGAGCAGTACTTC.

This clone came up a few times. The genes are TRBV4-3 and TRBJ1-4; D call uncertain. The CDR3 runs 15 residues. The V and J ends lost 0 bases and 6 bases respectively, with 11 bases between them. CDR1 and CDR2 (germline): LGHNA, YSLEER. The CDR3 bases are TGCGCCAGCAGCCAAGATCTAGGCCGCCATGAAAAACTGTTTTTT. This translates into CASSQDLGRHEKLFF.

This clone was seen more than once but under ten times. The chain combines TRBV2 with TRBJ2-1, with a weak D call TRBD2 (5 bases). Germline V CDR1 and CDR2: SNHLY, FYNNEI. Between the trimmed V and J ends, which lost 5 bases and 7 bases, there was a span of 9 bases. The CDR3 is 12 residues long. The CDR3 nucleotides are TGTGCCAGCAGTTGGACTTTTAATGAGCAGTTCTTC. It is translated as CASSWTFNEQFF.

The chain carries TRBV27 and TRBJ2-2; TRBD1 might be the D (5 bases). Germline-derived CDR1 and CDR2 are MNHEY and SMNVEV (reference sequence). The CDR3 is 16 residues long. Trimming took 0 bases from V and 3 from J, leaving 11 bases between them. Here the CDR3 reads CASSLSRQPYTGELFF. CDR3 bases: TGTGCCAGCAGTTTATCGAGACAGCCTTACACCGGGGAGCTGTTTTTT.

CDR3 amino acids: CASSLGTSGTYNEQFF. As DNA, the CDR3 is TGTGCCAGCAGCCTTGGGACTAGCGGGACCTACAATGAGCAGTTCTTC. V is TRBV7-2 and J is TRBJ2-1, with 13 bases identical to TRBD2. The V gene's germline CDR1 is SGHTA and CDR2 FQGNSA. V lost 5 bases to trimming and J lost 2 bases; unmatched junction nucleotides: 3. The CDR3 has 16 residues. Combining the CDR3 with reference TRBV7-2 and TRBJ2-1 gives the whole variable domain GAGVSQSPSNKVTEKGKDVELRCDPISGHTALYWYRQSLGQGLEFLIYFQGNSAPDKSGLPSDRFSAERTGGSVSTLTIQRTQQEDSAVYLCASSLGTSGTYNEQFFGPGTRLTVL.